This T cell receptor beta chain derives from a study of patients and donors after allogeneic stem cell transplantation. TCRdb independently ran MiXCR on the RT-PCR reads; one entry per CDR3 protein. The sample includes 90,000 to 120,000 distinct CDR3 sequences, approximately 40% seen only once; the top ten take around 26%. The germline V and J ends were trimmed by 4 bases and 8 bases, with 8 bases remaining between them. The CDR3 runs to 11 residues. The germline V gene has CDR1 ENHRY and CDR2 SYGVKD. This clonotype was observed a handful of times. Sequencing used blood, either unsorted or a sorted T cell fraction (not recorded which). This sequence originates from a human donor who was either an allogeneic HSCT recipient or a stem cell or donor lymphocyte infusion donor (not recorded which). It is not recorded whose cells these are; they may come from a transplant donor. This sequence joins TRBV10-3 and TRBJ1-2; D unresolved. The CDR3 DNA is TGTGCCATCAGTGGGAGGGCAGGCTACACCTTC. This encodes CAISGRAGYTF.